What follows are 21 T cell receptor beta chains derived from one specimen sequenced in a study of identical twins. Using its own MiXCR run on the 5' RACE reads, TCRdb lists one record per CDR3 protein. The sample includes 1.5 million to 2 million distinct CDR3 sequences, under 35% of them seen just once. The sequencing input was cord blood. These receptors were collected from a newborn girl in good health.

The chain is built from TRBV27 and TRBJ1-1; D gene ambiguous. This CDR3 spans 15 amino acids. V was cut by 5 bases and J by 5 bases, with 18 bases left in between. Per germline, CDR1 MNHEY and CDR2 SMNVEV (reference sequence). CDR3: CASSLRFSKETEAFF. Here the CDR3 DNA reads TGTGCCAGCAGTCTCCGATTTTCCAAGGAGACTGAAGCTTTCTTT.

J is TRBJ2-1 and V is TRBV9, with 16 nucleotides matching TRBD2. The CDR3 has 19 amino acids. Germline V gene lookup returns CDR1 SGDLS and CDR2 YYNGEE. The ends lost 2 bases at V and 0 bases at J; junction bases unmatched: 5. The CDR3 region is CASSVRGTSGGGSYNEQFF. CDR3 bases: TGTGCCAGCAGCGTCAGAGGGACTAGCGGGGGGGGCTCCTACAATGAGCAGTTCTTC.

This clonotype was counted ten times or more. The chain uses TRBV9 and TRBJ2-1; D might be TRBD1 (6 bases). Trimming took 2 bases from V and 3 from J, leaving 18 bases between them. Germline loops: CDR1 SGDLS, CDR2 YYNGEE. This CDR3 has 17 amino acids. DNA for the CDR3: TGTGCCAGCAGCGTTGGACAGAGAGGGCCCTTCTACAATGAGCAGTTCTTC. It yields the protein CASSVGQRGPFYNEQFF.

Only a few counts were recorded for this clonotype. The CDR3 bases are TGTGCCAGCAGCCCCCGACAACTAGTTTCGGAGACCCAGTACTTC. Translated: CASSPRQLVSETQYF. The rearrangement uses TRBV9 and TRBJ2-5, with D perhaps TRBD2 (5 bases). The germline V gene has CDR1 SGDLS and CDR2 YYNGEE. V was clipped by 4 bases and J by 5 bases, with 18 bases between them. The CDR3 spans 15 residues.

The J gene is TRBJ2-7, the V gene TRBV12-3 or TRBV12-4; 10 bases are a match to TRBD1. This CDR3 region has 18 residues. The V segment lost 3 bases and the J segment 3 bases; nucleotides outside the gene matches: 14. The DNA of the CDR3 is TGTGCCAGCAGTTTTTCTACCAAAACCGGGACAGGGGTCTACGAGCAGTACTTC. Protein: CASSFSTKTGTGVYEQYF.

This chain joins TRBV5-6 and TRBJ2-3; D not resolved. The germline V and J ends were trimmed by 0 bases and 0 bases, with 11 bases remaining between them. CDR1 SGHDT and CDR2 YYEEEE come from the germline V gene. This CDR3 is 16 amino acids long. The DNA of the CDR3 is TGTGCCAGCAGCTTGGCGGATGGAGCTAGCACAGATACGCAGTATTTT. Translated: CASSLADGASTDTQYF.

In this sample, this clonotype turned up a few times. J is TRBJ2-7 and V is TRBV6-6; D call uncertain. Per the germline V gene, CDR1 is MNHNY and CDR2 is SVGAGI (reference sequence). The V and J ends lost 2 bases and 2 bases respectively, with 4 bases between them. The CDR3 has 12 residues. This chain's CDR3 is CASSYAAYEQYF. The CDR3 bases are TGTGCCAGCAGTTACGCTGCCTACGAGCAGTACTTC.

This clonotype was counted a few times. The chain uses TRBV25-1 and TRBJ1-2, with 10 bases identical to TRBD1. Germline CDR1 MGHDK, CDR2 SYGVNS. Trimming cost V 1 base and J 5 bases; bases outside gene matches: 7. The CDR3 runs to 16 residues. CDR3 nucleotides: TGTGCCAGCAGTGAATGGAGGACAGGGGGTTTTTATGGCTACACCTTC. Translated, it gives CASSEWRTGGFYGYTF.

The chain carries TRBV10-3 and TRBJ2-2, with no clear D. Germline assignment: CDR1 ENHRY and CDR2 SYGVKD. The V end lost 8 bases, the J end lost 5 bases, and 12 bases lay between the germline ends. CDR3 length: 13 residues. The CDR3 DNA reads as TGTGCCATCGGTTCGGTGTCTACCGGGGAGCTGTTTTTT. Translating it yields CAIGSVSTGELFF.

The chain uses TRBV20-1 and TRBJ1-5, with D unresolved. V lost 6 bases to trimming and J lost 0 bases, with 12 bases between them. Germline V CDR1 and CDR2: DFQATT, SNEGSKA (reference sequence). The CDR3 contains 14 residues. CDR3 DNA: TGCAGTGCGGGTAGGACCGATAGCAATCAGCCCCAGCATTTT. Translating gives CSAGRTDSNQPQHF.

The chain combines TRBV11-2 with TRBJ2-1, with TRBD2 matching 8 bases. J was trimmed by 8 bases and V by 1 base; bases with no gene match: 7. Germline values: CDR1 SGHAT, CDR2 FQNNGV. The CDR3 sequence is 15 residues long. The CDR3 loop reads CASSLGPGGVDEQFF. DNA of the CDR3: TGTGCCAGCAGCTTAGGCCCGGGAGGGGTCGATGAGCAGTTCTTC.

At least ten counts were recorded for this clonotype. J is TRBJ2-3 and V is TRBV29-1; 8 bases are a match to TRBD2. Germline V gives CDR1 SQVTM, CDR2 ANQGSEA. The CDR3 extends over 14 amino acids. The CDR3: CTTGGSGRGDTQYF. The CDR3 DNA reads TGCACCACCGGAGGGAGCGGGAGAGGGGATACGCAGTATTTT.

The V gene is TRBV7-2, the J gene TRBJ2-3; a weak D match, TRBD2 (5 bases). The CDR3 is 16 residues long. V lost 0 bases and J 0 bases, leaving 10 bases between the germline ends. CDR1 and CDR2 (germline): SGHTA, FQGNSA. CDR3 amino acids: CASSLATTLSTDTQYF. The CDR3 DNA reads as TGTGCCAGCAGCTTAGCGACTACCCTTAGCACAGATACGCAGTATTTT.

This clonotype appeared a few times. This chain connects TRBV29-1 to TRBJ1-1, with 7 positions matching TRBD1. Germline CDR1 and CDR2: SQVTM and ANQGSEA. The CDR3 sequence is 13 residues long. Trimming removed 8 bases from V and 2 bases from J; junction bases left unmatched: 8. In DNA form, the CDR3 reads TGCAGCATGATGACAGGGATCAACACTGAAGCTTTCTTT. It specifies CSMMTGINTEAFF.

V is TRBV18 and J is TRBJ2-5; D gene unclear. With 0 bases removed from V and 2 bases from J, the gap between germline ends came to 10 bases. The CDR3 has 15 residues. CDR1 is KGHSH and CDR2 is LQKENI in the germline V gene. CDR3 sequence: CASSPPMTQQETQYF. Written as DNA, the CDR3 is TGTGCCAGCTCACCACCGATGACACAGCAAGAGACCCAGTACTTC.

The V and J genes are TRBV7-9 and TRBJ2-7; D may be TRBD1 or TRBD2 (5 bases each). The CDR3 has 14 residues. V was cut by 4 bases and J by 3 bases, with 13 bases left in between. Looked up from germline, CDR1 is SEHNR and CDR2 is FQNEAQ (reference sequence). CDR3 in amino acids: CASSSRDGHYEQYF. The CDR3 DNA reads TGTGCCAGCAGCTCCCGGGACGGACACTACGAGCAGTACTTC.

The CDR3 DNA follows: TGTGCCAGCAGTGATTCCGGGACAGGGGAGCAGTACTTC. This sequence encodes CASSDSGTGEQYF. The chain is built from TRBV25-1 and TRBJ2-7, with TRBD1 identical over 9 bases. Per germline, CDR1 MGHDK and CDR2 SYGVNS. Germline trimming cut 3 bases from V and 7 bases from J; bases unmatched to any gene: 4. The CDR3 sequence is 13 residues long.

V gene TRBV18 combines with J gene TRBJ1-5, with D possibly matching TRBD1 (6 bases). V lost 0 bases, J lost 4 bases, and 10 bases lay in between. Germline CDR1 and CDR2: KGHSH and LQKENI. This CDR3 is built from 15 residues. CDR3 loop: CASSPPTGWNQPQHF. Written as DNA, the CDR3 is TGTGCCAGCTCACCACCAACAGGGTGGAATCAGCCCCAGCATTTT.

The rearrangement joins TRBV28 to TRBJ2-1; 14 bases map to TRBD2. Germline-derived CDR1 and CDR2 are MDHEN and SYDVKM. The CDR3 extends over 21 amino acids. V gave up 3 bases and J gave up 7 bases; unmatched junction bases: 20. The CDR3 nucleotides are TGTGCCAGCAGTTTTCACTTACCCACACCGGGACTAGCGGGAGTAAGTAATGAGCAGTTCTTC. Its translation is CASSFHLPTPGLAGVSNEQFF.

The V gene is TRBV30, the J gene TRBJ2-1; 13 bases agree with TRBD2. Per the germline V gene, CDR1 is GTSNPN and CDR2 is SVGIG (reference sequence). This CDR3 is built from 17 residues. The V gene end was trimmed by 1 base and the J gene end by 1 base; junction bases not matched to a gene: 4. CDR3 loop: CAWSGPGLAGSYNEQFF. In DNA form, the CDR3 reads TGTGCCTGGAGTGGGCCGGGACTAGCGGGGTCCTACAATGAGCAGTTCTTC.

This chain links TRBV4-2 with TRBJ1-1, with unresolved D. Trimming removed 3 bases at V and 4 bases at J, with 9 bases between. Germline CDR1 and CDR2: LGHNA and YNFKEQ. This CDR3 has 13 residues. The CDR3 loop reads CASSHGLGTEAFF. CDR3 sequence (DNA): TGTGCCAGCAGCCACGGGTTGGGCACTGAAGCTTTCTTT.